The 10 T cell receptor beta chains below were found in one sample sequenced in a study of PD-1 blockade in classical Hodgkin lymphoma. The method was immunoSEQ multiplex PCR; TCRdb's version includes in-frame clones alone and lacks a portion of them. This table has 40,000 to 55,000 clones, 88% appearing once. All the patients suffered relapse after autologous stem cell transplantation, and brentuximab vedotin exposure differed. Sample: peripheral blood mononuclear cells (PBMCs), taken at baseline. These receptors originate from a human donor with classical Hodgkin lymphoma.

CDR3 residues: CSASTNTEAFF. The DNA for the CDR3 is TGCAGTGCTAGCACGAACACTGAAGCTTTCTTT. This sequence joins TRBV20-1 and TRBJ1-1; D is undetermined. Between the trimmed V and J ends, which lost 3 bases and 1 base, there was a span of 3 bases. From germline, CDR1 is DFQATT and CDR2 SNEGSKA (reference sequence). This CDR3 contains 11 residues.

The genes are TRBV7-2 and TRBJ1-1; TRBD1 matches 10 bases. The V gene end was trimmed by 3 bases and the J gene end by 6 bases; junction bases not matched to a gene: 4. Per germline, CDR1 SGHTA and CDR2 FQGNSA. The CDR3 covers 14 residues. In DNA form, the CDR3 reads TGTGCCAGCAGCTTTAGACAGGGGGCCCCTGAAGCTTTCTTT. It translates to CASSFRQGAPEAFF.

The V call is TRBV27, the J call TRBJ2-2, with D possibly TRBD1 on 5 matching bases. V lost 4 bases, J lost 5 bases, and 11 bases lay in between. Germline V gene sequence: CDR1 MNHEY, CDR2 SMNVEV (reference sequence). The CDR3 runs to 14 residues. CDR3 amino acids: CASSSVAGTGELFF. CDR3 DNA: TGTGCCAGCAGTTCCGTAGCAGGGACCGGGGAGCTGTTTTTT.

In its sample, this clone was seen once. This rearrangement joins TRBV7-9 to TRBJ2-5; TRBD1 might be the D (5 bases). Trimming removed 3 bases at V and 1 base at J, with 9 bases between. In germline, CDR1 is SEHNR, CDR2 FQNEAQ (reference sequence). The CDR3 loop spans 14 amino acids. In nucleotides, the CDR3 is TGTGCCAGCAGCTTGACAGCCAGCCAAGAGACCCAGTACTTC. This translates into CASSLTASQETQYF.

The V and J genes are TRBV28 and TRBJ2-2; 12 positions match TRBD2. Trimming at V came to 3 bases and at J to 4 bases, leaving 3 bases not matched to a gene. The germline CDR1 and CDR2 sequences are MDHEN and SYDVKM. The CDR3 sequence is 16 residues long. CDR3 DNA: TGTGCCAGCAGTTTGACTAGCGGGGGCCCCACCGGGGAGCTGTTTTTT. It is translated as CASSLTSGGPTGELFF. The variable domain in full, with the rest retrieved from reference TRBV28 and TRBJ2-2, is DVKVTQSSRYLVKRTGEKVFLECVQDMDHENMFWYRQDPGLGLRLIYFSYDVKMKEKGDIPEGYSVSREKKERFSLILESASTNQTSMYLCASSLTSGGPTGELFFGEGSRLTVL.

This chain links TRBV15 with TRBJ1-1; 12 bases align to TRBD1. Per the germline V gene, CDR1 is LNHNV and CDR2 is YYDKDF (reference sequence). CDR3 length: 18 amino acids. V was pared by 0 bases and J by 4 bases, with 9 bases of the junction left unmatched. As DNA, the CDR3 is TGTGCCACCAGCAGAGATCTTGGGGACAGGGGGCGTGGCACTGAAGCTTTCTTT. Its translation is CATSRDLGDRGRGTEAFF.

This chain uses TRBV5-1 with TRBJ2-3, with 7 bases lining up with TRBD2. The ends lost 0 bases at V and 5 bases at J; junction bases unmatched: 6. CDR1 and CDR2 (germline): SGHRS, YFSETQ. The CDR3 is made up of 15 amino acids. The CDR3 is CASSLEVAGLDTQYF. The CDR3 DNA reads TGCGCCAGCAGCTTGGAGGTAGCGGGCTTAGATACGCAGTATTTT.

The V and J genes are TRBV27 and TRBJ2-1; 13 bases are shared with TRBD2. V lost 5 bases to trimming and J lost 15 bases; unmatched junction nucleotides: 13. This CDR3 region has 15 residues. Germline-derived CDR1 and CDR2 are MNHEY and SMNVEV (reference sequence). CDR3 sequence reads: CASSQGTSGVTRRFF. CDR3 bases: TGTGCCAGCAGTCAAGGGACTAGCGGGGTTACCCGGCGGTTCTTC.

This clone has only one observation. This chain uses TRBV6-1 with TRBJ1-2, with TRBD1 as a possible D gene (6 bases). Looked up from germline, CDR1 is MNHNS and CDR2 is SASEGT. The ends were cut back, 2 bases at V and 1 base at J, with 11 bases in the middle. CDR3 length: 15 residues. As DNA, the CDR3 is TGTGCCAGCAGTGAATTTAGGGGGATTAACTATGGCTACACCTTC. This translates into CASSEFRGINYGYTF.

As DNA, the CDR3 is TGTGCCACCAGCAGAGATCACAGGGTATCTCCCTTTTACGGTGAGCAGTTCTTC. It translates to CATSRDHRVSPFYGEQFF. The chain recombines TRBV15 with TRBJ2-1; maybe TRBD1 (6 bases). The CDR3 is 18 residues long. CDR1 and CDR2 (germline): LNHNV, YYDKDF (reference sequence). With 0 bases removed from V and 9 bases from J, the gap between germline ends came to 24 bases. Looking up the rest from reference TRBV15 and TRBJ2-1 gives the full variable domain: DAMVIQNPRYQVTQFGKPVTLSCSQTLNHNVMYWYQQKSSQAPKLLFHYYDKDFNNEADTPDNFQSRRPNTSFCFLDIRSPGLGDTAMYLCATSRDHRVSPFYGEQFFGPGTRLTVL.